Sequencing of this TCR beta chain was carried out in a study of identical twins. General study points: There were fewer insertions in abundant cord blood beta clonotypes, but memory repertoires showed no such pattern. Beta out-of-frame sequences displayed a weaker excess of sharing between twins.

J gave up 5 bases and V 8 bases, and 8 bases lay outside the gene matches. CDR1 is SGHRS, CDR2 YFSETQ, per germline. There are 13 residues in the CDR3. Concerning this clonotype itself: Its antigen remains unidentified.

Via MiXCR, TCRdb re-called the 5' RACE reads, giving one row per CDR3 protein. The repertoire holds around 450,000 distinct CDR3 sequences, with 12% to 15% as singletons. These data were also filed under a second study, of yellow fever vaccine responses in identical twins.

The receptor was derived from a woman aged 18-35 years in good health. The sequenced material came from CD4+ T cells sorted from blood. The chain carries TRBV5-1 and TRBJ2-5; 8 positions agree with TRBD1. Here the CDR3 reads CARRTGREETQYF. DNA for the CDR3: TGCGCCAGGAGGACAGGGCGCGAGGAGACCCAGTACTTC.